This TCR beta chain was sequenced during a study of shared clonotypes between healthy human individuals. On this clone itself: Its antigen is unidentified.

CDR1 and CDR2 from the germline V gene are ENHRY and SYGVKD. Trimming cost V 10 bases and J 3 bases; bases outside gene matches: 7. This CDR3 is 13 amino acids long. At a deep level, the assay was run. Some clones are missing from TCRdb's copy, which holds only in-frame ones; the method was immunoSEQ multiplex PCR. Of about 2.4 million clones listed, approximately 93% were seen once; the top ten hold around 0.4%. Study-wide points: Genetic and exposure-history diversity was limited by the few donors. For naive CD4 cells, around 5.1% of clonotypes were shared across a few donors.

The sequenced sample consisted of naive CD4+ T cells from PBMCs. The sample's subset: CD45RA+ positively selected. This sequence joins TRBV10-3 and TRBJ1-2; 8 bases align to TRBD1. The sequence was obtained from a man between 18 and 29 years old in good health. Some clones in this sample may be carry-over from other donors' samples. CDR3 region: CATRGQVDYGYTF. The DNA of the CDR3 is TGTGCCACCCGGGGACAGGTGGACTATGGCTACACCTTC.